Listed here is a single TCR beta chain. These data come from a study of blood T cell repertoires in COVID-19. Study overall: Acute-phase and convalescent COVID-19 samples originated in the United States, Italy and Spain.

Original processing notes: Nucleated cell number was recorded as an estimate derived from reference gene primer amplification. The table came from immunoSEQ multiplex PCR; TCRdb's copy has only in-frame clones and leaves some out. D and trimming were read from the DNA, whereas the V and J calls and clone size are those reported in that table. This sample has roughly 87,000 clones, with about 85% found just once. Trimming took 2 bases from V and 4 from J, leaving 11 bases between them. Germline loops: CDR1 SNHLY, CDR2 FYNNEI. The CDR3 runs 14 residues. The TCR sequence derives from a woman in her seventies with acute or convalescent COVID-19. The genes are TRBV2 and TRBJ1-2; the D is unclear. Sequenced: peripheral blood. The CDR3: CASSESGESYGYTF. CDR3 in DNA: TGTGCCAGCAGTGAATCCGGGGAATCCTATGGCTACACCTTC.